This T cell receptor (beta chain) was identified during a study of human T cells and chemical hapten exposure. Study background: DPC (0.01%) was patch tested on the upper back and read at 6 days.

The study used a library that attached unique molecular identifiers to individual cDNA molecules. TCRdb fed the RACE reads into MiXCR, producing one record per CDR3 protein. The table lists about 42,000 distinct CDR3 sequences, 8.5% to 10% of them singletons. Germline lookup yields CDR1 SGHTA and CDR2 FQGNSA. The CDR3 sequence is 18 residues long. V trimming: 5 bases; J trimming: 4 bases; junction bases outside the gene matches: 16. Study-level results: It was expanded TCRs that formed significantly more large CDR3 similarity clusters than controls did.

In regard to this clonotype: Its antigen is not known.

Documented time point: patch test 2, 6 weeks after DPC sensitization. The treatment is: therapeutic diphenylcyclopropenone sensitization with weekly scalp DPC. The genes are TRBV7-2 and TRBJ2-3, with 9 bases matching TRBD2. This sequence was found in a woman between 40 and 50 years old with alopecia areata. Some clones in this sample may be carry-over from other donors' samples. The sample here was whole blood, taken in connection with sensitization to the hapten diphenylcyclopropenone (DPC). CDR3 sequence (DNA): TGTGCCAGCAGCACTCGCGCCAGCGGGGGGTTTGATGCAGATACGCAGTATTTT. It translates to CASSTRASGGFDADTQYF.